This T cell receptor (beta chain) was sequenced during a study of shared clonotypes between healthy human individuals. Study-wide results and caveats: Unshared clonotypes carried lower generation probabilities than those common to all four donors. Between four donors, naive CD4 clonotypes were shared at a level of about 5%.

Clones were read by immunoSEQ multiplex PCR, and TCRdb kept only the in-frame ones, dropping some. This table has around 2.5 million clones, 93% appearing once. V was shortened by 6 bases and J by 0 bases, with 16 bases between the two germline ends. Looked up from germline, CDR1 is MNHNY and CDR2 is SVGAGI (reference sequence). The CDR3 is 16 amino acids. On this clone: Its antigen is still unknown.

What was sequenced was naive CD4+ T cells from PBMCs. The subset here: CD45RA+ positively selected. The chain joins TRBV6-6 to TRBJ2-3, with a possible D match to TRBD2 (5 bases). This TCR came from a man aged 18 to 35 in good health. Some clones in this sample may be carry-over from other donors' samples. The CDR3 DNA sequence: TGTGCCAGCAGGGGCGGGCCTTGGAGAAGCACAGATACGCAGTATTTT. Its protein is CASRGGPWRSTDTQYF.